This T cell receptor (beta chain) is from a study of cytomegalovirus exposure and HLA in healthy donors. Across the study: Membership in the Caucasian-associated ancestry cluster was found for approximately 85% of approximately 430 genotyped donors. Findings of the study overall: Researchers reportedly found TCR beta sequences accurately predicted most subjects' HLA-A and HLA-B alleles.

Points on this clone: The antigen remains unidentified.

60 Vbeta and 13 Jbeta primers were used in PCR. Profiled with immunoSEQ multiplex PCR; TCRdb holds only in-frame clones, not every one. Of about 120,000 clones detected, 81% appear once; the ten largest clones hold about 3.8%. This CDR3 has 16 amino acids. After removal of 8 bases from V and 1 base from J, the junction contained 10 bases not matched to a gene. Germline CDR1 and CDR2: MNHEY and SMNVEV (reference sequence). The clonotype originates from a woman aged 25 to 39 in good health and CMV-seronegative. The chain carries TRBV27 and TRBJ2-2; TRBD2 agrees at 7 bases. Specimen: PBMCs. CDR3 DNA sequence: TGTGCCAGCGGCGGAGTTGGACTAGAGAACACCGGGGAGCTGTTTTTT. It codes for CASGGVGLENTGELFF.